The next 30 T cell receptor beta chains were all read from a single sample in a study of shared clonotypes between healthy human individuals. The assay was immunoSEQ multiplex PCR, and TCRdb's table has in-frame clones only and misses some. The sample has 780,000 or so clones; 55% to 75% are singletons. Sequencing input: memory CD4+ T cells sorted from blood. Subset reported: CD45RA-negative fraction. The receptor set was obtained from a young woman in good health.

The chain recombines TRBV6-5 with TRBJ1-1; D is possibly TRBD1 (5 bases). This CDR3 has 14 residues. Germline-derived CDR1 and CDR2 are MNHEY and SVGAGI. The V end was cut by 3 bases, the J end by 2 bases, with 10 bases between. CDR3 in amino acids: CASSYGQTNTEAFF. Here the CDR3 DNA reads TGTGCCAGCAGTTATGGACAAACAAACACTGAAGCTTTCTTT.

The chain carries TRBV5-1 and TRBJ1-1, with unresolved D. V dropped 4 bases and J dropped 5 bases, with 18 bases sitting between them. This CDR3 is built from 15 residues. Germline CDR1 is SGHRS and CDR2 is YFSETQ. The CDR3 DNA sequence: TGCGCCAGCAGCCACGGGCCCCCTTTTGGGACTGAAGCTTTCTTT. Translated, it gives CASSHGPPFGTEAFF.

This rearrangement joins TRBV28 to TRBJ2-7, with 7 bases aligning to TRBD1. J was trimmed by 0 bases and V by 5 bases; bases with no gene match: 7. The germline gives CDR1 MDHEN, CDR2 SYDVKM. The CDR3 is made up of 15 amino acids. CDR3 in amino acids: CASSQPGQSSYEQYF. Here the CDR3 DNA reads TGTGCCAGCAGTCAACCGGGACAGAGCTCCTACGAGCAGTACTTC.

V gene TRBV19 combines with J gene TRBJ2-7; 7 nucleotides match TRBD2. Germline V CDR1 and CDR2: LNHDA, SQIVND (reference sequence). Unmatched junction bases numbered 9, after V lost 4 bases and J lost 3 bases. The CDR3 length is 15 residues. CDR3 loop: CASSTSGGRFYEQYF. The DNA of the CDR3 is TGTGCCAGTAGTACCTCGGGAGGCCGTTTCTACGAGCAGTACTTC.

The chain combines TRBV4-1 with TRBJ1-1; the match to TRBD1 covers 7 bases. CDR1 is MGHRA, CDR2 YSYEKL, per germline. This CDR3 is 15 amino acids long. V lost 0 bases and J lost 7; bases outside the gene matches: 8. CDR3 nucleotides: TGCGCCAGCAGCCAAGACAGACAGGGCGGCCTTGAAGCTTTCTTT. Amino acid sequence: CASSQDRQGGLEAFF.

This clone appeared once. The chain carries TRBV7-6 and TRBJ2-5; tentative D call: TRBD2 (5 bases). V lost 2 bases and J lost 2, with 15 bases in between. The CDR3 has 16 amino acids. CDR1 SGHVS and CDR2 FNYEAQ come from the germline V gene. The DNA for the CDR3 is TGTGCCAGCAGCTTACTCGGGTTCCAGCGGCAAGAGACCCAGTACTTC. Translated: CASSLLGFQRQETQYF.

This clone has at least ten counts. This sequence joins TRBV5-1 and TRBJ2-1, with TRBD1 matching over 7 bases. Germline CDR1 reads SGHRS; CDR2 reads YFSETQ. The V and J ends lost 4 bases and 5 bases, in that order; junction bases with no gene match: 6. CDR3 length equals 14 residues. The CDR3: CASSPQTGNNEQFF. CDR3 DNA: TGCGCCAGCAGCCCTCAGACAGGGAACAATGAGCAGTTCTTC.

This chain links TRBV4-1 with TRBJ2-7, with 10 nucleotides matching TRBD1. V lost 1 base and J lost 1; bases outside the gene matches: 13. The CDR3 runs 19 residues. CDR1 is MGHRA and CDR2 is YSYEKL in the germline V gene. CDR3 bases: TGCGCCAGCAGCCAAGTCCTCGGGACAGGGGTTGGAAATTCCTACGAGCAGTACTTC. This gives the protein CASSQVLGTGVGNSYEQYF.

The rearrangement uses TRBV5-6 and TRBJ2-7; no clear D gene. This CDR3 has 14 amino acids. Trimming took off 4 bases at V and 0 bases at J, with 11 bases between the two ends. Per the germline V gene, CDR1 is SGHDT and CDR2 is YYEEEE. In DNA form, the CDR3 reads TGTGCCAGCAGCCTGAGACTTTACTCCTACGAGCAGTACTTC. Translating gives CASSLRLYSYEQYF.

The CDR3 coding sequence is TGCGCCAGCAGCTTCGGTGACGTTACCGGGGAGCTGTTTTTT. Translation gives CASSFGDVTGELFF. The chain has TRBV5-1 and TRBJ2-2; D ambiguous. This CDR3 comprises 14 residues. Germline V gene sequence: CDR1 SGHRS, CDR2 YFSETQ. V lost 2 bases and J lost 5, with 10 bases in between.

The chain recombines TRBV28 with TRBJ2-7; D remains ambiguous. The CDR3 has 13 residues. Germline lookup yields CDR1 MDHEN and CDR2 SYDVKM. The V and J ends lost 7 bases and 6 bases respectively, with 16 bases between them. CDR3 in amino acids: CASKGQAPREQYF. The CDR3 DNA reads TGTGCCAGCAAAGGGCAGGCGCCTCGCGAGCAGTACTTC.

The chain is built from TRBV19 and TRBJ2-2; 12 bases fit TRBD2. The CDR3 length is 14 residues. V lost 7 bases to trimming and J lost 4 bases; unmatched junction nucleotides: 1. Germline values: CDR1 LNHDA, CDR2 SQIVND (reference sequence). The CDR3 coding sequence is TGTGCCAGTATGACTAGCGGGGGCACCGGGGAGCTGTTTTTT. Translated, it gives CASMTSGGTGELFF. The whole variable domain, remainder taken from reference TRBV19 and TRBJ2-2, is DGGITQSPKYLFRKEGQNVTLSCEQNLNHDAMYWYRQDPGQGLRLIYYSQIVNDFQKGDIAEGYSVSREKKESFPLTVTSAQKNPTAFYLCASMTSGGTGELFFGEGSRLTVL.

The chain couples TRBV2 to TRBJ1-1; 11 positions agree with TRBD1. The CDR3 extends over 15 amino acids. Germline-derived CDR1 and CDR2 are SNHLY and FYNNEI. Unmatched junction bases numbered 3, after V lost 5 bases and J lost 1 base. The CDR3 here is CASSRGQGENTEAFF. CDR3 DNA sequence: TGTGCCAGCAGTCGGGGACAGGGGGAGAACACTGAAGCTTTCTTT.

The CDR3 here is CASSKGGNTGELFF. CDR3 coding DNA: TGTGCCAGCAGCAAGGGGGGTAACACCGGGGAGCTGTTTTTT. The chain combines TRBV6-5 with TRBJ2-2; TRBD1 or TRBD2 may be the D gene (6 bases each). Trimming cost V 6 bases and J 2 bases, with 10 bases left between them. This CDR3 has 14 residues. Germline-derived CDR1 and CDR2 are MNHEY and SVGAGI.

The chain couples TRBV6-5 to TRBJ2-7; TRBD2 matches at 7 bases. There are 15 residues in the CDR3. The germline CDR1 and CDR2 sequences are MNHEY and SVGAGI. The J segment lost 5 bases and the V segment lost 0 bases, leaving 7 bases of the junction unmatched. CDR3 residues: CASSYSGGSGHEQYF. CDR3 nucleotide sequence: TGTGCCAGCAGTTACTCCGGGGGGAGCGGTCACGAGCAGTACTTC.

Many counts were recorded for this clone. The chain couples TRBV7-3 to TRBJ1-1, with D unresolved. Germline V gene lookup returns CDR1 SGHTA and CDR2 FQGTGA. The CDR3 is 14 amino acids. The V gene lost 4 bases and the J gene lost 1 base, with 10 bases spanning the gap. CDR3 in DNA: TGTGCCAGCAGCTCGCAAGGTGGGAACACTGAAGCTTTCTTT. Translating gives CASSSQGGNTEAFF.

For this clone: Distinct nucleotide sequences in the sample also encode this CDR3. The CDR3 is CASSLTTANYGYTF. In DNA form, the CDR3 reads TGTGCCAGCAGCCTTACGACAGCGAACTATGGCTACACCTTC. The V gene is TRBV28, the J gene TRBJ1-2; a possible D gene is TRBD1 (5 bases). Germline V gene sequence: CDR1 MDHEN, CDR2 SYDVKM. V lost 6 bases and J 2 bases, leaving 13 bases between the germline ends. The CDR3 sequence is 14 residues long.

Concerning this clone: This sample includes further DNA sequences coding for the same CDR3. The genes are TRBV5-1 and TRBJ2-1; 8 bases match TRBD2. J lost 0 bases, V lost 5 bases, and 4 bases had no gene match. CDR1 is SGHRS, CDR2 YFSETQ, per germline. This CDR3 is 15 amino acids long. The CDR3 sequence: CASSLTSGSYNEQFF. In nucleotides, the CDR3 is TGCGCCAGCAGTCTTACTAGCGGCTCCTACAATGAGCAGTTCTTC.

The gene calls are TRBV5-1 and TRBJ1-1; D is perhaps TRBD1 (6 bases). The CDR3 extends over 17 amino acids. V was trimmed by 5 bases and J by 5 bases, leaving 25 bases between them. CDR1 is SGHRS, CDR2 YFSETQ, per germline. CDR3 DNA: TGCGCCAGCAGGGCGGTGAACATCGGCGGGGGCGCGACTGAAGCTTTCTTT. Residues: CASRAVNIGGGATEAFF.

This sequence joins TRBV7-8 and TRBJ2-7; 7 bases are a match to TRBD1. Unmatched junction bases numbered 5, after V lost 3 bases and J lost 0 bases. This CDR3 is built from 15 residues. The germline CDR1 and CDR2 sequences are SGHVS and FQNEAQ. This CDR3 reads CASSFTGTASYEQYF. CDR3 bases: TGTGCCAGCAGCTTTACCGGGACAGCCTCCTACGAGCAGTACTTC.

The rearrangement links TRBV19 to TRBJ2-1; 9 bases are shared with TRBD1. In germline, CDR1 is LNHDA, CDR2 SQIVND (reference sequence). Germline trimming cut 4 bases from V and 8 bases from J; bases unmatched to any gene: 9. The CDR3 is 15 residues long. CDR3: CASSRSGTGSDEQFF. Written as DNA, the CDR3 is TGTGCCAGTAGTAGGTCTGGGACAGGGTCCGATGAGCAGTTCTTC.

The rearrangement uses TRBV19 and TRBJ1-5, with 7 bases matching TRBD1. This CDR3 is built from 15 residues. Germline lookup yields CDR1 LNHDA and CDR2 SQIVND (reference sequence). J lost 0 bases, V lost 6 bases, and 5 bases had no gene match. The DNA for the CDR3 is TGTGCCAGTAGAGTGGGACAGTATAGCAATCAGCCCCAGCATTTT. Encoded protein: CASRVGQYSNQPQHF. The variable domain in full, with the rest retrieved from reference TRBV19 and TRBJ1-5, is DGGITQSPKYLFRKEGQNVTLSCEQNLNHDAMYWYRQDPGQGLRLIYYSQIVNDFQKGDIAEGYSVSREKKESFPLTVTSAQKNPTAFYLCASRVGQYSNQPQHFGDGTRLSIL.

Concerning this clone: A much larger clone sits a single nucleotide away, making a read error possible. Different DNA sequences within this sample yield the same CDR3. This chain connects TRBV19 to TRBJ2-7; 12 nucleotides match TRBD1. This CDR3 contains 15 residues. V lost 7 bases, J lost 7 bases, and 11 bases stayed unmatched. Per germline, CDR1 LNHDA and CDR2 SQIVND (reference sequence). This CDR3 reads CASTLGTGGAYEQYF. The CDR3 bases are TGTGCCAGTACCCTAGGGACAGGGGGCGCGTATGAGCAGTACTTC.

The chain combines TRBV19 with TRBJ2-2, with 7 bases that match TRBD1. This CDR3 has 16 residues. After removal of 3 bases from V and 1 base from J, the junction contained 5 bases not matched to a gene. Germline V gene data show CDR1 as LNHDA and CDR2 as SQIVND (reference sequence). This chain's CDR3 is CASSIAGTVNTGELFF. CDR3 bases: TGTGCCAGTAGTATCGCCGGGACAGTGAACACCGGGGAGCTGTTTTTT.

CDR3 loop: CASSVTGGANEQFF. As DNA, the CDR3 is TGTGCCAGTAGTGTGACAGGGGGTGCGAATGAGCAGTTCTTC. V gene TRBV19 combines with J gene TRBJ2-1, with 9 bases lining up with TRBD1. The CDR3 is 14 residues long. Germline V CDR1 and CDR2: LNHDA, SQIVND (reference sequence). V lost 5 bases to trimming and J lost 7 bases; unmatched junction nucleotides: 6.

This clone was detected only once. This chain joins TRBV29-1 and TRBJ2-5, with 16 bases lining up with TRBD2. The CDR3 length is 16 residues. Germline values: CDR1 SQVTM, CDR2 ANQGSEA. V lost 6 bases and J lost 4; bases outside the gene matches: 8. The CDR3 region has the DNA TGCAGCGTCGGGACTAGCGGGAGGGTCCTCGGAGAGACCCAGTACTTC. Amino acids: CSVGTSGRVLGETQYF.

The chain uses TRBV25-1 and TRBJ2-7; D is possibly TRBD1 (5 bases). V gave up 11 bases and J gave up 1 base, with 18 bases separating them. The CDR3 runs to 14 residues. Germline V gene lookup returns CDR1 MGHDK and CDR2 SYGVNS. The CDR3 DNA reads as TGTGCCGCACAGACCTCGACAGATTCCTACGAGCAGTACTTC. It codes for CAAQTSTDSYEQYF.

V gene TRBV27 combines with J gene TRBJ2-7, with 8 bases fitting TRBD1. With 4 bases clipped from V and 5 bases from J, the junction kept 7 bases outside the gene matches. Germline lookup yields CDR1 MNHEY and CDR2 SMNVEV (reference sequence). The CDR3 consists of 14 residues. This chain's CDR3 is CASSSQGDRNEQYF. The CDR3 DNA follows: TGTGCCAGCAGTTCACAGGGGGATCGGAACGAGCAGTACTTC.

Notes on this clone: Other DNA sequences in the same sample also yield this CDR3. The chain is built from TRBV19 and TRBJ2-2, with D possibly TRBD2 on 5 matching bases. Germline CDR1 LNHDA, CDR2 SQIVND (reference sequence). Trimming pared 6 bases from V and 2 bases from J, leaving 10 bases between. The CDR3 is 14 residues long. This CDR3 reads CASRGPGNTGELFF. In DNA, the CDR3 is TGTGCCAGTAGAGGTCCGGGAAACACCGGGGAGCTGTTTTTT.

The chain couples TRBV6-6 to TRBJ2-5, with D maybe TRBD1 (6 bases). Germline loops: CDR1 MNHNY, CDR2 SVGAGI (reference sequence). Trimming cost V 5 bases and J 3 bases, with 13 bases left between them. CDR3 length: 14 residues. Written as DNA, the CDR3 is TGTGCCAGCAGTCGACAGGTAGTGAAAGAGACCCAGTACTTC. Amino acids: CASSRQVVKETQYF.